The next 18 T cell receptor beta chains were all read from a single sample in a study of T cell repertoires in cytomegalovirus infection. For these TCRs, the target antigens are not known. TCRdb re-analysed the reads in MiXCR, keeping a single row per CDR3 protein. The table shows about 770,000 distinct CDR3 sequences, with 25% to 30% occurring only once. This specimen was cultured CD8+ T cells from PBMCs, taken from culture after CMV antigen stimulation. These receptors were collected from a human donor in good health (CMV status not recorded). Some clones in this sample may be carry-over from other donors' samples.

This clonotype was picked up a small number of times. This chain joins TRBV4-3 and TRBJ2-2; D is perhaps TRBD1 (5 bases). CDR3 length: 15 residues. Germline loops: CDR1 LGHNA, CDR2 YSLEER. The V end lost 2 bases, the J end lost 4 bases, and 11 bases lay between the germline ends. The CDR3 DNA is TGCGCCAGCAGCCAAAATGGGGCGAGCACCGGGGAGCTGTTTTTT. This encodes CASSQNGASTGELFF.

V is TRBV12-3 or TRBV12-4 and J is TRBJ2-3; TRBD1 is a possible D gene (5 bases). Between the trimmed V and J ends, which lost 7 bases and 3 bases, there was a span of 23 bases. The length of the CDR3 is 17 residues. The CDR3 is CASTYFGQSLGTDTQYF. DNA for the CDR3: TGTGCCAGCACCTACTTCGGACAATCTTTAGGAACAGATACGCAGTATTTT.

The rearrangement joins TRBV4-3 to TRBJ1-4; a weak D match, TRBD1 (5 bases). The CDR3 loop spans 15 amino acids. Per germline, CDR1 LGHNA and CDR2 YSLEER. The germline V and J ends were trimmed by 0 bases and 6 bases, with 11 bases remaining between them. CDR3 region: CASSQEGTFDEKLFF. The CDR3 region has the DNA TGCGCCAGCAGCCAAGAAGGGACGTTTGATGAAAAACTGTTTTTT.

This clonotype has a count of ten or more. CDR3 bases: TGTGCCAGCAGCCCTAAGGGCGCGCAGGGCCCCCTTATTGGCTACACCTTC. As protein: CASSPKGAQGPLIGYTF. The rearrangement joins TRBV7-2 to TRBJ1-2; maybe TRBD1 (5 bases). The CDR3 sequence is 17 residues long. From germline, CDR1 is SGHTA and CDR2 FQGNSA. V lost 5 bases and J 7 bases, leaving 26 bases between the germline ends.

This clonotype was seen ten or more times. This chain connects TRBV6-5 to TRBJ2-1; weak D call: TRBD1 (6 bases). CDR3 length: 14 residues. The ends were cut back, 3 bases at V and 7 bases at J, with 13 bases in the middle. Germline assignment: CDR1 MNHEY and CDR2 SVGAGI. The CDR3 coding sequence is TGTGCCAGCAGTTATACAGGGAGAGGGAATGAGCAGTTCTTC. Protein sequence: CASSYTGRGNEQFF.

This clonotype was observed a few times. For the CDR3, the DNA is TGTGCCAGCAGCTCACGAGTAGCGGGGGGGAACGGGGAGCTGTTTTTT. This translates into CASSSRVAGGNGELFF. The genes are TRBV7-8 and TRBJ2-2, with 11 bases lining up with TRBD2. V lost 4 bases to trimming and J lost 7 bases; unmatched junction nucleotides: 8. The CDR3 has 16 residues. Germline-derived CDR1 and CDR2 are SGHVS and FQNEAQ.

This chain connects TRBV7-9 to TRBJ2-1; 10 bases are a match to TRBD1. CDR1 SEHNR and CDR2 FQNEAQ come from the germline V gene (reference sequence). The CDR3 runs 15 residues. J gave up 3 bases and V 5 bases, and 4 bases lay outside the gene matches. The CDR3 is CASSPGQGDYNEQFF. The CDR3 DNA reads TGTGCCAGCAGCCCCGGACAGGGGGACTACAATGAGCAGTTCTTC.

This clonotype was seen ten or more times. The chain combines TRBV7-8 with TRBJ2-1; weak D call: TRBD1 (5 bases). With 1 base removed from V and 6 bases from J, the gap between germline ends came to 13 bases. The germline V gene encodes CDR1 SGHVS and CDR2 FQNEAQ. This CDR3 spans 15 amino acids. In DNA form, the CDR3 reads TGTGCCAGCAGCTTAGTAAGGCAGGGTGCCAATGAGCAGTTCTTC. Protein sequence: CASSLVRQGANEQFF.

This rearrangement joins TRBV9 to TRBJ2-3; unclear D gene. The CDR3 totals 15 residues. The V end was cut by 4 bases, the J end by 4 bases, with 16 bases between. The germline V gene has CDR1 SGDLS and CDR2 YYNGEE. The CDR3: CASSPAGRPADTQYF. CDR3 coding DNA: TGTGCCAGCAGCCCGGCCGGCAGGCCAGCAGATACGCAGTATTTT. The full variable domain, its missing parts supplied by reference TRBV9 and TRBJ2-3, is DSGVTQTPKHLITATGQRVTLRCSPRSGDLSVYWYQQSLDQGLQFLIQYYNGEERAKGNILERFSAQQFPDLHSELNLSSLELGDSALYFCASSPAGRPADTQYFGPGTRLTVL.

This clonotype occurred a few times. The rearrangement links TRBV4-2 to TRBJ1-6; D is perhaps TRBD1 (5 bases). Trimming shortened V by 0 bases and J by 5 bases, and 14 bases separated the two germline ends. The CDR3 runs to 17 residues. Germline CDR1 LGHNA, CDR2 YNFKEQ. The DNA for the CDR3 is TGTGCCAGCAGCCAAGAGCGCAGGGAGACACATAATTCACCCCTCCACTTT. It yields the protein CASSQERRETHNSPLHF.

The J gene is TRBJ1-1, the V gene TRBV5-1; D perhaps matches TRBD1 (6 bases). The CDR3 consists of 16 residues. Germline CDR1 reads SGHRS; CDR2 reads YFSETQ. V shed 2 bases and J shed 1 base, with 15 bases lying between them. CDR3 sequence reads: CASSLRTGTTNTEAFF. The CDR3 nucleotides are TGCGCCAGCAGCTTACGAACCGGGACAACGAACACTGAAGCTTTCTTT.

The chain is built from TRBV24-1 and TRBJ2-1; TRBD2 aligns across 11 bases. The CDR3 spans 17 residues. V shed 0 bases and J 2 bases; nucleotides not matched to a gene: 2. CDR1 and CDR2 from the germline V gene are KGHDR and SFDVKD. CDR3 sequence (DNA): TGTGCCACCAGTGATTTGCGTAGCGGGGGGGCCTACAATGAGCAGTTCTTC. This encodes CATSDLRSGGAYNEQFF.

This clonotype was seen at least ten times. The CDR3 region is CASRVNTEAFF. CDR3 DNA: TGTGCCAGCCGGGTGAACACTGAAGCTTTCTTT. The rearrangement links TRBV27 to TRBJ1-1; D unresolved. Germline values: CDR1 MNHEY, CDR2 SMNVEV (reference sequence). The CDR3 has 11 residues. The germline V and J ends were trimmed by 8 bases and 0 bases, with 4 bases remaining between them.

The CDR3 protein is CASAGSSYEQYF. The CDR3 nucleotides read TGTGCCAGTGCAGGGAGCTCCTACGAGCAGTACTTC. The rearrangement links TRBV19 to TRBJ2-7, with D possibly being TRBD1 or TRBD2 (5 bases each). The CDR3 length is 12 residues. V lost 8 bases to trimming and J lost 0 bases, with 8 bases between them. Per the germline V gene, CDR1 is LNHDA and CDR2 is SQIVND (reference sequence). Supplemented by reference TRBV19 and TRBJ2-7, the full variable domain reads DGGITQSPKYLFRKEGQNVTLSCEQNLNHDAMYWYRQDPGQGLRLIYYSQIVNDFQKGDIAEGYSVSREKKESFPLTVTSAQKNPTAFYLCASAGSSYEQYFGPGTRLTVT.

The V gene is TRBV5-8, the J gene TRBJ2-1; TRBD2 matches 15 bases. V was clipped by 2 bases and J by 9 bases; unmatched bases: 6. Germline CDR1 reads SGHTS; CDR2 reads YDEGEE. CDR3 length: 16 amino acids. CDR3 coding DNA: TGTGCCAGCAGCTTTAGGACTAGCGGGGGGGCCTCTGAGCAGTTCTTC. This codes for CASSFRTSGGASEQFF.

The gene calls are TRBV7-9 and TRBJ2-7; D gene ambiguous. The CDR3 sequence is 15 residues long. Germline CDR1 SEHNR, CDR2 FQNEAQ (reference sequence). V gave up 5 bases and J gave up 0 bases, with 14 bases separating them. In DNA, the CDR3 is TGTGCCAGCAGCCCAGGACCCATACGCTCCTACGAGCAGTACGTC. Encoded protein: CASSPGPIRSYEQYV.

In this sample, this clonotype turned up a few times. V and J are TRBV28 and TRBJ2-6; D uncertain. V lost 5 bases and J lost 0, with 8 bases in between. CDR3 length: 15 amino acids. Per the germline V gene, CDR1 is MDHEN and CDR2 is SYDVKM. CDR3 in DNA: TGTGCCAGCAGTACACTGAACTCTGGGGCCAACGTCCTGACTTTC. This sequence encodes CASSTLNSGANVLTF.

This sequence joins TRBV28 and TRBJ2-7, with 10 bases aligning to TRBD1. V was clipped by 5 bases and J by 5 bases; unmatched bases: 6. This CDR3 has 14 amino acids. Germline CDR1 is MDHEN and CDR2 is SYDVKM. The CDR3 DNA is TGTGCCAGCAGTCACGGGACAGGGGACAACGAGCAGTACGTC. Translated, it gives CASSHGTGDNEQYV.